What follows is one T cell receptor (beta chain) and its context. The sample holds many counts of this clonotype. The target of this receptor is not known. Base qualities are not provided; no much larger clone lies one nucleotide away. The method behind the library was multiplex PCR. The sequencer was an Illumina HiSeq 4000. To build TCR beta libraries, CDR3 regions were amplified by Arm-PCR using iRepertoire HTBI primers. Before sequencing, the PCR products underwent gel purification. The source study handled its data this way. Gene usage analysis of CDR3 amino acid clonotypes used the 62 TRBV and fewer than 15 TRBJ segments found across samples. COPE and FqMerger were used to merge filtered high-quality paired reads into contigs. BLAST was used to align contigs to the IMGT TRBV, TRBD and TRBJ reference genes, and CDR3 was defined following IMGT. Highly expanded clones were defined as clonotypes with a frequency above 0.1%. Shannon entropy served as the measure of repertoire diversity, while the Gini coefficient captured V-J evenness. Clonotypes shared by more than one individual were considered public. The raw public reads went through TCRdb reprocessing: fastp at Q25, MiXCR clone calling, in-frame beta chains kept. Rows with one shared CDR3 protein collapse into an entry with the most common genes and DNA. The V and J calls and clone size come from TCRdb's table, not from the authors' own analysis. This sample lists roughly 560,000 distinct CDR3 sequences; 12% were detected once. The leading ten clones occupy approximately 9% of the sample.

Sample time point, as interpreted from the label and publication: newly diagnosed GD, antithyroid drugs for less than 3 months. For both TCR sequencing and RNA sequencing, RNA was extracted from PBMCs in TRIzol. The diagnosis of Graves' disease followed American Thyroid Association guidelines. Patients for the study were recruited at an endocrinology department in Xi'an, China. Each patient gave around 9 milliliters of peripheral blood, collected in an EDTA anticoagulant tube. Ficoll Paque Plus density gradient separation was used to isolate PBMCs, and no additional T cell sorting was done. An Agilent 2100 Bioanalyzer and agarose gel were used to assess RNA quality, and a NanoDrop 2000 was used to measure RNA concentration. From the cysteine through the phenylalanine, the CDR3 covers 13 amino acids. Solely the CDR3 DNA is kept, with 39 bases framed from the first base. From V the trimming removes 6 bases and from J it removes 1 base, while the gene matches leave 1 base of the junction unaccounted for. In the germline V gene (reference sequence), CDR1 corresponds to LNHDA and CDR2 to SQIVND.

The data were obtained in a study of regulatory T cells in long-lasting Graves disease (dated by TCRdb to the early 2020s). Describing the broader study: Antithyroid drugs had been taken for less than 3 months by newly diagnosed Graves' disease patients. Persistent Graves' disease patients were compared with newly diagnosed Graves' disease patients by peripheral blood TCR sequencing and RNA sequencing. The study took place in China and was registered as a clinical trial. TCR sequencing covered some 13 persistent and 20 newly diagnosed Graves' disease patients, 33 samples in total.

Study-wide findings and limitations: Sequencing and analysis were limited to the TCR beta chain. Patients with persistent disease shared more public clonotypes (approximately 2,500) than newly diagnosed patients did (966). Lower TCR Shannon entropy and fewer highly expanded clones were observed in persistent Graves' disease patients than in newly diagnosed patients, which suggested clonal expansion. Persistent disease showed preferential use of TRBV28, TRBJ1-2 and TRBJ2-5, whereas newly diagnosed disease favored TRBV20-1 and TRBJ2-1. Only peripheral blood was studied, because thyroid tissue, the primary lesion, was inaccessible. The authors noted that the small sample size was a limitation that may lower accuracy.

This sample also belongs to another study, concerning T cells in Graves' hyperthyroidism and ophthalmopathy. Reported in the second study: A patient counted as having stable Graves' hyperthyroidism if no progression to ophthalmopathy occurred over 18 months of follow-up. Hyperthyroidism patients were aged 18 to 65 years and newly diagnosed, with disease duration of less than 2 months. Patients with uncontrolled infections, other autoimmune diseases, pregnancy or lactation were excluded. Diagnoses were established on the basis of clinical symptoms, serum thyroxine and TRAb, thyroid ultrasound, and orbital computed tomography. The first round of RT-PCR for the TCR CDR3 was performed with the HTBI primer set and the Qiagen OneStep RT-PCR kit. Blood samples also contained most of the expanded thyroid clonotypes (frequency above 0.001), which suggests that blood repertoires may reflect thyroid immune responses. Ophthalmopathy was separated from stable hyperthyroidism by a 13 V-J signature model, with approximately 86% sensitivity and roughly 84% specificity obtained in cross-validation and 80%/75% obtained in testing. In validation, the model predicted progression to ophthalmopathy a median of about 6.8 months before onset, with about 71% sensitivity and 72.22% specificity. To identify TCR V-J signatures that set the groups apart, the researchers used a discovery cohort of approximately 98 patients, made up of about 44 with Graves' ophthalmopathy and about 59 with stable Graves' hyperthyroidism. Prospective prediction of ophthalmopathy was tested in an independent validation cohort consisting of fewer than 20 hyperthyroidism patients and around 17 patients who later progressed to ophthalmopathy. The 100 or so discovery patients were divided at random into training and test sets in a 7:3 ratio. In addition, the study compared T-cell repertoires in thyroid tissue and in blood from roughly 6 Graves' hyperthyroidism patients. After blood sampling, hyperthyroidism patients were treated with methimazole at a starting dose of 30 mg daily, and ophthalmopathy patients were treated with high-dose intravenous methylprednisolone. A second multiplex PCR round built the libraries, followed by size selection and purification. Paired-end sequencing of the libraries was performed with 100 bp reads on an Illumina HiSeq2000. Raw data were processed with SOAPnuke, discarding reads with adapters, uncalled bases, mean Phred below 15, or no exact constant-primer or identifier match. COPE v1.2.5 was used to merge the high-quality paired reads, and each unique nucleotide sequence was defined as a clonotype. MiTCR v1.1 was used to align clonotypes to the IMGT TRBV, TRBD and TRBJ reference segments. The analysis included only V-J combinations with a frequency above 0.0001, which together covered approximately 99% of the repertoires. The TCS score was defined as F50 (clonal expansion) divided by E x V (chaos), with BLOSUM62-based TCRdist calculated between CDR3 peptides within each V-J. Welch's t-statistics and random forest reduced 450 to 600 V-J features to 13, which were used in a naive Bayes classifier (R e1071). Sample size was not statistically predetermined, and blinding of investigators to group allocation was not performed. The paper describes TCR Vbeta CDR3 sequencing of 120 to 150 peripheral blood samples, made up of roughly 45 ophthalmopathy patients, around 78 hyperthyroidism patients and 17 progressor patients.

This sequence uses TRBV19 and TRBJ2-5; 8 of the junction bases match TRBD2. The sequenced sample was peripheral blood mononuclear cells (PBMCs), obtained at new diagnosis, from a patient treated with antithyroid drugs. The source is a woman aged 25 to 39 with Graves disease. Donor details come from another sample of the same person, matched by shared clones. The CDR3 protein: CASSGRAQETQYF. The sequence in DNA is TGTGCCAGTAGCGGGAGGGCCCAAGAGACCCAGTACTTC. Reference TRBV19 and TRBJ2-5 proteins supply the regions before and after the CDR3; the full variable domain is: DGGITQSPKYLFRKEGQNVTLSCEQNLNHDAMYWYRQDPGQGLRLIYYSQIVNDFQKGDIAEGYSVSREKKESFPLTVTSAQKNPTAFYLCASSGRAQETQYFGPGTRLLVL.